The rows below give T cell receptor beta chains drawn from one sample of a study of OX40 agonist ivuxolimab in advanced cancers. Generated by immunoSEQ multiplex PCR, the TCRdb table keeps only in-frame clones and is missing some. This table holds some 90,000 clones, 80% to 90% found once. This material consisted of CD4+ or CD8+ T cells sorted from blood, taken in a trial of the OX40 agonist ivuxolimab. These receptors all come from an adult with an advanced solid tumor such as melanoma, head and neck, liver or kidney cancer. CDR3s include the opening cysteine and the closing phenylalanine or tryptophan. D genes are given only for firm matches. Not all rows give a size; the values are once, few, many and, for expanded clones, a class.

D: .; size: .; length: 16; J: TRBJ1-3; V: TRBV28; DNA: TGTGCCAGCATAAAAGTTTTGGGCGACTCTGGAAACACCATATATTTT; CDR3: CASIKVLGDSGNTIYF
D: .; size: once; length: 15; J: TRBJ1-3; V: TRBV6-5; DNA: TGTGCCAGCAGTTATTCCGCATTCTCTGGAAACACCATATATTTT; CDR3: CASSYSAFSGNTIYF
D: .; size: .; length: 16; J: TRBJ1-2; V: TRBV5-1; DNA: TGCGCCAGCAGCCCCCAAGGCACTTCGATTAACTATGGCTACACCTTC; CDR3: CASSPQGTSINYGYTF
D: TRBD1; size: few; length: 14; J: TRBJ2-3; V: TRBV6-4; DNA: TGTGCCAGCAAGCAGGGGGCTCAAGCAGATACGCAGTATTTT; CDR3: CASKQGAQADTQYF
D: .; size: .; length: 16; J: TRBJ1-1; V: TRBV7-9; DNA: TGTGCCAGCCTCGAGGGGGGGGCATACATGAACACTGAAGCTTTCTTT; CDR3: CASLEGGAYMNTEAFF
D: .; size: .; length: 13; J: TRBJ1-1; V: TRBV5-1; DNA: TGCGCCAGCAGCTTGATCCGGAACACTGAAGCTTTCTTT; CDR3: CASSLIRNTEAFF
D: .; size: once; length: 13; J: TRBJ2-5; V: TRBV6-5; DNA: TGTGCCAGCAGTTCGACTCTCCAAGAGACCCAGTACTTC; CDR3: CASSSTLQETQYF
D: .; size: .; length: 13; J: TRBJ2-1; V: TRBV19; DNA: TGTGCCAGTAGGGCTAGCGATCCGAATGAGCAGTTCTTC; CDR3: CASRASDPNEQFF
D: .; size: .; length: 15; J: TRBJ2-7; V: TRBV6-5; DNA: TGTGCCAGCAGTTATTCGGCGGGAAGCACCTACGAGCAGTACTTC; CDR3: CASSYSAGSTYEQYF
D: .; size: .; length: 14; J: TRBJ2-1; V: TRBV25-1; DNA: TGTGCCAGCAGTCCCAGAGGACAGGAGGGTGAGCAGTTCTTC; CDR3: CASSPRGQEGEQFF
D: .; size: once; length: 13; J: TRBJ2-1; V: TRBV19; DNA: TGTGCCAGTAGTGCACAGGGTAGGAATGAGCAGTTCTTC; CDR3: CASSAQGRNEQFF
D: .; size: .; length: 15; J: TRBJ2-3; V: TRBV5-6; DNA: TGTGCCAGCAGCTTGGGGGCGGGGCTGACAGATACGCAGTATTTT; CDR3: CASSLGAGLTDTQYF
D: .; size: .; length: 13; J: TRBJ1-1; V: TRBV29-1; DNA: TGCAGCGTTGAAAGGCGGCAAAACACTGAAGCTTTCTTT; CDR3: CSVERRQNTEAFF